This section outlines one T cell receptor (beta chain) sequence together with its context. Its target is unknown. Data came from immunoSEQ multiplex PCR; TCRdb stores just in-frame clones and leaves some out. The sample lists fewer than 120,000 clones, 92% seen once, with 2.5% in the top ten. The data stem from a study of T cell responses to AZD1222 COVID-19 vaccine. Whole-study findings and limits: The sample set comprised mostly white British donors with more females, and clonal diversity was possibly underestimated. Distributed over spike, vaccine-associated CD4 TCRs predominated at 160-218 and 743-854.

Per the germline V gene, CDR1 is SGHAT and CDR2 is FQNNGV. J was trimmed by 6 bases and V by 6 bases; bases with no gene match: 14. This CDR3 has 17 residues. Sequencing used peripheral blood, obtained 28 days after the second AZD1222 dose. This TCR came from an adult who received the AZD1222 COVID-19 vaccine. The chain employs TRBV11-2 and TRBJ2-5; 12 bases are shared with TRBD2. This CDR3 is CASRAGSGLAGPKTQYF. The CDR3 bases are TGTGCCAGCAGGGCAGGCTCGGGACTAGCGGGCCCGAAGACCCAGTACTTC.